The 6 T cell receptor beta chains below were found in one sample sequenced in a study of blood T cell repertoires in COVID-19. Data came from immunoSEQ multiplex PCR; TCRdb stores just in-frame clones and leaves some out. The sample lists 95,000 to 150,000 clones, approximately 88% occurring once. The sequenced sample was peripheral blood. All receptors come from a man aged 50-60 years with acute or convalescent COVID-19.

The gene calls are TRBV5-1 and TRBJ2-1; 10 bases match TRBD2. V shed 2 bases and J 9 bases; nucleotides not matched to a gene: 8. The CDR3 has 15 amino acids. Germline CDR1 SGHRS, CDR2 YFSETQ. The CDR3 is CASSFRAGGYAEQFF. The CDR3 DNA reads TGCGCCAGCAGCTTCAGAGCGGGAGGGTACGCTGAGCAGTTCTTC.

The chain joins TRBV19 to TRBJ1-1; no clear D gene. Germline loops: CDR1 LNHDA, CDR2 SQIVND (reference sequence). V lost 1 base, J lost 11 bases, and 14 bases lay in between. This CDR3 has 13 residues. The CDR3 sequence: CASSIAPSGPAFF. In nucleotides, the CDR3 is TGTGCCAGTAGTATAGCCCCAAGCGGTCCCGCTTTCTTT.

This rearrangement joins TRBV19 to TRBJ1-5; 7 bases fit TRBD1. Looked up from germline, CDR1 is LNHDA and CDR2 is SQIVND (reference sequence). The CDR3 runs 12 residues. With 7 bases clipped from V and 6 bases from J, the junction kept 3 bases outside the gene matches. The CDR3: CASMQGGQPQHF. The CDR3 DNA is TGTGCCAGTATGCAGGGGGGTCAGCCCCAGCATTTT.

The V and J genes are TRBV6-5 and TRBJ2-1; D possibly corresponds to TRBD2 (6 bases). V was cut by 5 bases and J by 14 bases, with 16 bases left in between. CDR1 and CDR2 from the germline V gene are MNHEY and SVGAGI. The CDR3 has 12 residues. CDR3 sequence: CASSLGREKEFF. CDR3 in DNA: TGTGCCAGCAGTCTCGGGCGGGAAAAGGAGTTCTTC.

The V and J genes are TRBV5-1 and TRBJ2-5; 12 positions match TRBD1. The CDR3 loop spans 15 amino acids. CDR1 is SGHRS, CDR2 YFSETQ, per germline. Trimming took 0 bases from V and 7 from J; bases not matched to a gene: 4. CDR3 coding DNA: TGCGCCAGCAGCTTGGTGGGACAGGGGGCCGGGACCCAGTACTTC. It specifies CASSLVGQGAGTQYF.

The chain recombines TRBV6-5 with TRBJ1-2, with D possibly TRBD1 on 5 matching bases. Trimming removed 6 bases at V and 5 bases at J, with 13 bases between. This CDR3 comprises 13 residues. Per the germline V gene, CDR1 is MNHEY and CDR2 is SVGAGI. CDR3 protein: CASSPFQGYGYTF. CDR3 nucleotide sequence: TGTGCCAGCAGCCCATTCCAGGGATATGGCTACACCTTC.